This TCR beta chain is from a study of cytomegalovirus exposure and HLA in healthy donors. Whole-study findings and limits: Later on, a genetic analysis was performed. It linked a missense variant in DCLRE1C with V- and J-gene trimming of TCR beta. CMV serostatus was the sole immune exposure data available.

Vbeta (60) and Jbeta (13) primers were used in the PCR. Repertoires were generated with immunoSEQ multiplex PCR, while TCRdb's copy carries only in-frame clones and drops some. The sample has around 180,000 clones, more than 75% seen once. A note on this clone: As yet, its antigen is unknown.

CDR3 size: 15 residues. The germline V gene encodes CDR1 SGDLS and CDR2 YYNGEE. V was clipped by 3 bases and J by 5 bases; unmatched bases: 10. The sequencing sample was made of PBMCs. The sequence was collected from a woman aged 18-29 years in good health and CMV-seronegative. The genes are TRBV9 and TRBJ2-7; 8 bases are a match to TRBD2. The CDR3 spells CASSAPLSGSHEQYF. The CDR3 coding sequence is TGTGCCAGCAGCGCCCCGCTGAGCGGGAGCCACGAGCAGTACTTC.